These 11 T cell receptor beta chains were sequenced from one sample in a study of blood T cell repertoires in COVID-19. Repertoires were generated with immunoSEQ multiplex PCR, while TCRdb's copy carries only in-frame clones and drops some. The table lists tens of thousands of clones, 82% of them singletons, with roughly 15% in the top ten. The specimen was peripheral blood. The receptor source for this set is a woman at least 80 years old with acute or convalescent COVID-19.

V usage is TRBV7-9 and J usage is TRBJ2-7; TRBD2 is a possible D gene (6 bases). The CDR3 sequence is 15 residues long. Germline V gene sequence: CDR1 SEHNR, CDR2 FQNEAQ (reference sequence). V was shortened by 6 bases and J by 4 bases, with 19 bases between the two germline ends. CDR3 DNA sequence: TGTGCCAGCAGTCTCCCCGGGAGAGTTACATACGAGCAGTACTTC. Translation: CASSLPGRVTYEQYF.

This chain joins TRBV2 and TRBJ1-2, with 9 bases matching TRBD1. Germline V gives CDR1 SNHLY, CDR2 FYNNEI. Losses at the gene ends were 6 bases for V and 4 bases for J; bases not matched to a gene: 3. This CDR3 has 13 residues. The CDR3 sequence is CASRSDRGYGYTF. The CDR3 region has the DNA TGTGCCAGCAGGTCGGACAGGGGCTATGGCTACACCTTC.

This chain uses TRBV7-3 with TRBJ2-3; no reliable D call. CDR3 length: 13 amino acids. V shed 2 bases and J shed 4 bases, with 7 bases lying between them. The germline V gene has CDR1 SGHTA and CDR2 FQGTGA. CDR3 in DNA: TGTGCCAGCAGCTTAGAGGTGGCAGATACGCAGTATTTT. It encodes CASSLEVADTQYF.

CDR3 amino acids: CASSLAGTAQETQYF. The CDR3 bases are TGTGCCAGCAGCTTAGCCGGGACAGCACAAGAGACCCAGTACTTC. The V call is TRBV7-9, the J call TRBJ2-5, with 7 nucleotides matching TRBD1. This CDR3 spans 15 amino acids. The V gene end was trimmed by 0 bases and the J gene end by 2 bases; junction bases not matched to a gene: 3. Germline values: CDR1 SEHNR, CDR2 FQNEAQ (reference sequence).

About this clone: Other nucleotide sequences in the sample specify the same CDR3. The chain combines TRBV6-5 with TRBJ2-5; 7 bases fit TRBD2. Per the germline V gene, CDR1 is MNHEY and CDR2 is SVGAGI. The CDR3 covers 13 residues. Trimming took 4 bases from V and 2 from J; bases not matched to a gene: 1. This CDR3 is CASSWTSQETQYF. The CDR3 coding sequence is TGTGCCAGCAGTTGGACTAGTCAAGAGACCCAGTACTTC.

The chain recombines TRBV4-3 with TRBJ2-7; tentative D call: TRBD1 (5 bases). The V and J ends lost 0 bases and 3 bases respectively, with 12 bases between them. There are 15 residues in the CDR3. Per germline, CDR1 LGHNA and CDR2 YSLEER. Written as DNA, the CDR3 is TGCGCCAGCAGCCAAGAAGGGCAGGGTAGCTACGAGCAGTACTTC. It is translated as CASSQEGQGSYEQYF.

V is TRBV5-4 and J is TRBJ2-5; TRBD1 agrees at 7 bases. This CDR3 has 13 residues. With V trimmed by 2 bases and J by 5 bases, 3 bases remained unmatched. Germline CDR1 and CDR2: SGHNT and YYREEE (reference sequence). The chain's CDR3 is CASSLGGRETQYF. In nucleotides, the CDR3 is TGTGCCAGCAGCTTAGGGGGCCGTGAGACCCAGTACTTC.

This chain joins TRBV5-1 and TRBJ2-7, with unresolved D. Trimming shortened V by 0 bases and J by 0 bases, and 7 bases separated the two germline ends. Germline lookup yields CDR1 SGHRS and CDR2 YFSETQ. This CDR3 contains 14 residues. The CDR3 reads CASSLAGNSYEQYF. The CDR3 nucleotides read TGCGCCAGCAGCTTGGCAGGTAACTCCTACGAGCAGTACTTC.

The chain recombines TRBV7-5 with TRBJ1-1. TRBV7-5 is annotated as a pseudogene. The CDR3 sequence is 11 residues long. In DNA form, the CDR3 reads TGTGTCAGAAGCTCTCCTGCTGAAGCTTTCTTT. Encoded protein: CVRSSPAEAFF.

In this sample, this clone turned up once. This chain links TRBV5-1 with TRBJ2-4; no definite D call. The germline V and J ends were trimmed by 0 bases and 4 bases, with 8 bases remaining between them. The CDR3 extends over 14 amino acids. Germline V gene lookup returns CDR1 SGHRS and CDR2 YFSETQ. CDR3 in amino acids: CASSLGDSKNIQYF. DNA of the CDR3: TGCGCCAGCAGCTTGGGAGATTCAAAAAACATTCAGTACTTC.

The gene calls are TRBV19 and TRBJ2-3, with TRBD2 matching 11 bases. The CDR3 contains 17 residues. Germline loops: CDR1 LNHDA, CDR2 SQIVND (reference sequence). The ends lost 1 base at V and 3 bases at J; junction bases unmatched: 6. DNA of the CDR3: TGTGCCAGTAGTATAGGGCAAACTAGCGGGAGTACAGATACGCAGTATTTT. This codes for CASSIGQTSGSTDTQYF.